This is a list of T cell receptor beta chains from one sample in a study of patients and donors after allogeneic stem cell transplantation. Each CDR3 protein gets one entry after TCRdb re-called the RT-PCR reads with MiXCR. There are roughly 180,000 distinct CDR3 sequences in the sample; roughly two fifths occur only once, and 30% to 35% lies in the top ten. Sequenced input: blood, either unsorted or a sorted T cell fraction (not recorded which). The receptor source for this set is a human donor who was either an allogeneic HSCT recipient or a stem cell or donor lymphocyte infusion donor (not recorded which). It is not recorded whose cells these are; they may come from a transplant donor. Both conserved end residues are part of each CDR3. A D gene is named only where the DNA matches it firmly. A row's size may be missing; if present it is once, few, many or a size class.

v_call	clone_size	d_call	j_call	cdr3_aa	cdr3_nt
TRBV20-1	.	TRBD2	TRBJ2-1	CSATDRRLAGDGEYNEQFF	TGCAGTGCTACTGACAGGAGGCTAGCGGGAGACGGAGAGTACAATGAGCAGTTCTTC
TRBV6-9	.	TRBD2	TRBJ2-7	CASSFRLAGGDEQYF	TGTGCCAGCAGTTTTCGACTAGCGGGAGGAGACGAGCAGTACTTC
TRBV6-5	.	TRBD2	TRBJ2-3	CASSPPPGLAGATDTQYF	TGTGCCAGCAGTCCACCTCCGGGACTAGCGGGAGCCACAGATACGCAGTATTTT
TRBV3-1	.	.	TRBJ1-5	CASSQEVLGPQHF	TGTGCCAGCAGCCAAGAGGTGCTCGGGCCCCAGCATTTT
TRBV19	.	.	TRBJ2-3	CASIRGTGDTDTQYF	TGTGCCAGTATTCGCGGGACCGGAGACACAGATACGCAGTATTTT
TRBV18	many	.	TRBJ1-2	CASSPLGDYGYTF	TGTGCCAGCTCACCTTTGGGGGACTATGGCTACACCTTC
TRBV5-1	.	.	TRBJ2-7	CASSLAVQGGYEQYF	TGCGCCAGCAGCTTGGCCGTTCAAGGGGGCTACGAGCAGTACTTC
TRBV15	.	TRBD1	TRBJ2-7	CATSSGRGLHEQYF	TGTGCCACCAGCAGCGGCAGGGGGCTTCACGAGCAGTACTTC
TRBV2	once	.	TRBJ1-2	CASTREAAYGYTF	TGTGCCAGCACCCGGGAGGCAGCCTATGGCTACACCTTC
TRBV3-1	.	TRBD2	TRBJ2-1	CASSRLGLVRDEQFF	TGTGCCAGCAGCCGCCTGGGACTAGTCAGGGATGAGCAGTTCTTC
TRBV2	once	TRBD2	TRBJ2-7	CATKVGGTSYEQYF	TGTGCCACCAAGGTGGGGGGGACTTCCTACGAGCAGTACTTC
TRBV7-9	few	.	TRBJ2-7	CASSLDRSSVSYEQYF	TGTGCCAGCAGCTTAGATAGGTCTAGCGTTTCCTACGAGCAGTACTTC
TRBV5-1	.	.	TRBJ2-1	CASSFAPNEQFF	TGCGCCAGCAGCTTCGCCCCCAATGAGCAGTTCTTC
TRBV7-2	.	TRBD1	TRBJ1-3	CASSFGTDGNTIYF	TGTGCCAGCAGCTTTGGGACAGATGGAAACACCATATATTTT
TRBV6-5	.	.	TRBJ2-5	CASRYRGAQGTQYF	TGTGCCAGCAGATACCGGGGGGCGCAGGGGACCCAGTACTTC
TRBV7-7	.	.	TRBJ2-1	CASSSSSGGPYNEQFF	TGTGCCAGCAGCTCGAGTTCCGGAGGGCCGTACAATGAGCAGTTCTTC
TRBV4-3	.	.	TRBJ2-1	CASSHPGPDYNEQFF	TGCGCCAGCAGCCACCCGGGACCCGACTACAATGAGCAGTTCTTC
TRBV27	few	.	TRBJ1-1	CASRKGSLNTEAFF	TGTGCCAGCAGAAAGGGCAGCTTGAACACTGAAGCTTTCTTT
TRBV28	few	.	TRBJ2-7	CASSFTSSYEQYF	TGTGCCAGCAGTTTCACATCAAGCTACGAGCAGTACTTC
TRBV11-2	.	TRBD2	TRBJ2-1	CASSLASGRYNEQFF	TGTGCCAGCAGCTTAGCTAGCGGGAGGTACAATGAGCAGTTCTTC
TRBV12-3/TRBV12-4	.	.	TRBJ2-5	CASSPGSQETQYF	TGTGCCAGCAGTCCCGGATCCCAAGAGACCCAGTACTTC
TRBV9	.	.	TRBJ2-2	CASSVGGGRSGELFF	TGTGCCAGCAGCGTTGGGGGCGGGAGATCCGGGGAGCTGTTTTTT
TRBV12-3/TRBV12-4	.	.	TRBJ2-1	CASSSFIADSNEQFF	TGTGCCAGCAGTTCCTTCATAGCGGACTCGAATGAGCAGTTCTTC
TRBV6-2/TRBV6-3	.	.	TRBJ1-2	CASKLGGYDGYTF	TGTGCCAGCAAACTCGGCGGGTACGATGGCTACACCTTC
TRBV5-1	.	.	TRBJ1-1	CASSLWERGTEAFF	TGCGCCAGCAGCTTGTGGGAGAGGGGCACTGAAGCTTTCTTT
TRBV6-5	few	.	TRBJ1-1	CASSYSGSLNTEAFF	TGTGCCAGCAGTTACTCGGGCAGCCTGAACACTGAAGCTTTCTTT
TRBV4-3	.	.	TRBJ1-5	CASSQDGYNQPQHF	TGCGCCAGCAGCCAAGATGGATATAATCAGCCCCAGCATTTT
TRBV12-3/TRBV12-4	few	.	TRBJ1-2	CASRGGDGYTF	TGTGCCAGCCGCGGCGGGGATGGCTACACCTTC
TRBV5-5	.	.	TRBJ1-3	CASSSTTGPFGNTIYF	TGTGCCAGCAGCTCAACGACCGGGCCATTCGGAAACACCATATATTTT
TRBV20-1	few	TRBD1	TRBJ2-7	CSATRQGRSYEQYF	TGCAGTGCAACGAGACAGGGTAGATCCTACGAGCAGTACTTC
TRBV29-1	few	TRBD1	TRBJ1-3	CSVEGKGAPSSGNTIYF	TGCAGCGTTGAAGGGAAGGGGGCGCCGAGCTCTGGAAACACCATATATTTT
TRBV4-3	.	.	TRBJ1-1	CASSQEDLGDTEAFF	TGCGCCAGCAGCCAAGAAGACCTAGGGGACACTGAAGCTTTCTTT
TRBV4-2	.	TRBD2	TRBJ2-5	CASSQEYAATSGRYQETQYF	TGTGCCAGCAGCCAAGAATACGCCGCGACTAGCGGGAGGTACCAAGAGACCCAGTACTTC
TRBV7-6	.	.	TRBJ1-3	CASSLASGSSSSGNTIYF	TGTGCCAGCAGCTTAGCTTCAGGCAGCAGCTCCTCTGGAAACACCATATATTTT
TRBV3-1	.	.	TRBJ2-1	CASSQEGRVVYNEQFF	TGTGCCAGCAGCCAAGAGGGCAGGGTAGTCTACAATGAGCAGTTCTTC
TRBV29-1	.	.	TRBJ2-7	CSVAEISYEQYF	TGCAGCGTTGCAGAGATTTCCTACGAGCAGTACTTC
TRBV4-3	few	TRBD2	TRBJ2-7	CASSQVVAGGPYSYEQYF	TGCGCCAGCAGCCAAGTAGTAGCGGGAGGGCCCTACTCCTACGAGCAGTACTTC
TRBV4-3	once	.	TRBJ1-1	CASSQNYNTEAFF	TGCGCCAGCAGCCAAAATTACAACACTGAAGCTTTCTTT
TRBV28	few	.	TRBJ1-1	CASSSFTEANTEAFF	TGTGCCAGCAGTTCTTTTACGGAAGCCAACACTGAAGCTTTCTTT
TRBV6-6	.	.	TRBJ1-3	CASSLVTSFGNTIYF	TGTGCCAGCAGCCTCGTAACGTCGTTCGGAAACACCATATATTTT
TRBV3-1	few	.	TRBJ1-1	CASSGWDIAEAFF	TGTGCCAGCAGCGGGTGGGATATCGCTGAAGCTTTCTTT
TRBV6-5	few	.	TRBJ2-5	CASSYKDSDEETQYF	TGTGCCAGCAGTTACAAAGACAGTGACGAGGAGACCCAGTACTTC
TRBV7-9	once	.	TRBJ2-1	CASSPRTGRWYNEQFF	TGTGCCAGCAGCCCTCGGACCGGACGATGGTACAATGAGCAGTTCTTC
TRBV15	few	.	TRBJ1-1	CATSPEGVDTEAFF	TGTGCCACCAGCCCCGAGGGGGTGGACACTGAAGCTTTCTTT
TRBV9	.	TRBD1	TRBJ2-2	CASSWGQGDGELFF	TGTGCCAGCAGCTGGGGACAGGGTGACGGGGAGCTGTTTTTT
TRBV12-3/TRBV12-4	.	.	TRBJ2-1	CASSLVGEQFF	TGTGCCAGCAGTTTGGTCGGAGAGCAGTTCTTC
TRBV7-2	few	TRBD1	TRBJ1-1	CASSSTGLPNSEAFF	TGTGCCAGCAGCTCGACAGGGTTGCCGAACTCTGAAGCTTTCTTT
TRBV7-2	.	.	TRBJ2-1	CASSLAPATRNEQFF	TGTGCCAGCAGCTTAGCCCCAGCGACGAGAAATGAGCAGTTCTTC
TRBV19	.	.	TRBJ2-7	CASGWNSYEQYF	TGTGCCAGTGGTTGGAACAGCTACGAGCAGTACTTC
TRBV7-8	.	TRBD2	TRBJ2-5	CASSLRKREDTQYF	TGTGCCAGCAGCTTAAGAAAGCGGGAGGATACCCAGTACTTC
TRBV20-1	.	.	TRBJ1-2	CSARGPGQPDKVNYGYTF	TGCAGTGCTAGAGGCCCGGGGCAGCCCGATAAGGTTAACTATGGCTACACCTTC
TRBV6-4	.	TRBD2	TRBJ2-2	CASSDGGSTGELFF	TGTGCCAGCAGTGACGGCGGGAGCACCGGGGAGCTGTTTTTT
TRBV21-1	few	.	TRBJ2-1	CASSISSYGSNEQFF	TGTGCCAGCAGTATAAGCTCCTATGGATCCAATGAGCAGTTCTTC
TRBV28	few	.	TRBJ2-4	CASNRRLRALAKNIQYF	TGTGCCAGCAACCGTCGCCTGCGCGCGTTAGCCAAAAACATTCAGTACTTC